Listed below are T cell receptor beta chains from one sample, sequenced in a study of control samples from healthy donors and cancer patients. Clones were read by immunoSEQ multiplex PCR, and TCRdb kept only the in-frame ones, dropping some. This sample has around 190,000 clones, with 90% to 95% found just once. The sequencing input was blood. These receptors were collected from a young man in good health. CDR3s include the opening cysteine and the closing phenylalanine or tryptophan. A D gene is named only where the DNA matches it firmly. The listing skips clone size in some rows; elsewhere it reads once, few, many or a size class.

d_call	v_call	j_call	clone_size	cdr3_aa	cdr3_nt
.	TRBV7-9	TRBJ2-1	few	CASSLGPAPYNEQFF	TGTGCCAGCAGCTTAGGGCCAGCCCCCTACAATGAGCAGTTCTTC
.	TRBV4-1	TRBJ1-2	.	CASSQAVGAVFTNYGYTF	TGCGCCAGCAGCCAAGCCGTTGGGGCAGTCTTTACTAACTATGGCTACACCTTC
.	TRBV4-1	TRBJ1-1	.	CASSQLQSNTEAFF	TGCGCCAGCAGCCAATTACAGTCGAACACTGAAGCTTTCTTT
TRBD2	TRBV20-1	TRBJ2-1	.	CSASISGTMNNEQFF	TGCAGTGCTAGTATCTCCGGGACTATGAACAATGAGCAGTTCTTC
.	TRBV4-2	TRBJ2-7	few	CASSQDNAASAYEQYF	TGTGCCAGCAGCCAGGACAACGCCGCTAGCGCCTACGAGCAGTACTTC
.	TRBV9	TRBJ1-2	.	CASSVDRTSYGYTF	TGTGCCAGCAGCGTAGACAGGACCTCCTATGGCTACACCTTC
TRBD1	TRBV19	TRBJ1-5	few	CATRGIGRASNQPQHF	TGTGCCACCAGGGGGATAGGCAGGGCTAGCAATCAGCCCCAGCATTTT
.	TRBV7-3	TRBJ2-5	.	CASSLRGETQYF	TGTGCCAGCAGCTTAAGGGGAGAGACCCAGTACTTC
TRBD1	TRBV27	TRBJ1-3	.	CASSLSSGGRGNTIYF	TGTGCCAGCAGTTTATCATCAGGGGGTCGTGGAAACACCATATATTTT
.	TRBV10-3	TRBJ2-7	.	CAISDAGRSSYEQYF	TGTGCCATCAGTGACGCTGGACGGAGCTCCTACGAGCAGTACTTC
TRBD1	TRBV25-1	TRBJ2-1	.	CASSEQDRGQYNEQFF	TGTGCCAGCAGTGAACAAGACAGGGGGCAATACAATGAGCAGTTCTTC
.	TRBV11-1	TRBJ2-7	.	CASSPRQRYYEQYF	TGTGCCAGCAGCCCTCGACAGAGATACTACGAGCAGTACTTC
.	TRBV7-2	TRBJ1-1	.	CASSPTGPFTEAFF	TGTGCCAGCAGCCCAACAGGACCATTCACTGAAGCTTTCTTT
.	TRBV6-5	TRBJ2-7	.	CASSYTGSHEQYF	TGTGCCAGCAGTTACACAGGGTCGCACGAGCAGTACTTC
.	TRBV28	TRBJ1-5	.	CASSSEYSNQPQHF	TGTGCCAGCAGTTCCGAATATAGCAATCAGCCCCAGCATTTT
.	TRBV10-3	TRBJ1-2	once	CAISEAANYGYTF	TGTGCCATCAGTGAGGCAGCTAACTATGGCTACACCTTC
TRBD2	TRBV19	TRBJ2-2	.	CASTRGGTLNTGELFF	TGTGCCAGTACCCGGGGGGGGACGTTGAACACCGGGGAGCTGTTTTTT
TRBD2	TRBV28	TRBJ2-1	.	CASSLTLAVWEQFF	TGTGCCAGCAGTTTAACCCTAGCGGTGTGGGAGCAGTTCTTC
.	TRBV28	TRBJ1-1	.	CASSLANTEAFF	TGTGCCAGCAGTTTGGCAAACACTGAAGCTTTCTTT
.	TRBV19	TRBJ1-3	.	CASGSGALVGNTIYF	TGTGCCAGCGGTTCAGGGGCCCTGGTAGGAAACACCATATATTTT
.	TRBV30	TRBJ2-2	.	CAWSRSRVLGDTGELFF	TGTGCCTGGAGTAGAAGCAGGGTACTTGGGGACACCGGGGAGCTGTTTTTT
.	TRBV27	TRBJ2-7	.	CASSSLKTTYEQYF	TGTGCCAGCAGTTCCCTCAAAACCACCTACGAGCAGTACTTC
TRBD1	TRBV10-3	TRBJ2-6	once	CAISDTGTGGGGANVLTF	TGTGCCATCAGTGACACCGGGACAGGGGGCGGTGGGGCCAACGTCCTGACTTTC
TRBD2	TRBV2	TRBJ2-3	.	CASHRASGGYADTQYF	TGTGCCAGCCACCGTGCTAGCGGGGGGTACGCAGATACGCAGTATTTT
TRBD1	TRBV2	TRBJ1-5	once	CASSVEGAGNQPQHF	TGTGCCAGCAGTGTAGAGGGGGCTGGCAATCAGCCCCAGCATTTT
.	TRBV11-2	TRBJ2-5	.	CASSPRPGETQYF	TGTGCCAGCAGCCCAAGGCCTGGGGAGACCCAGTACTTC
.	TRBV20-1	TRBJ2-1	once	CSASLQGGQTGNEQFF	TGCAGTGCTAGTCTTCAGGGAGGTCAGACGGGGAATGAGCAGTTCTTC
.	TRBV24-1	TRBJ1-2	.	CATSDEDRLYGYTF	TGTGCCACCAGTGATGAAGACAGGCTCTATGGCTACACCTTC
.	TRBV3-1/TRBV3-2	TRBJ1-1	.	CASSRGNTEAFF	TGTGCCAGCTCCAGGGGGAACACTGAAGCTTTCTTT
.	TRBV15	TRBJ2-7	.	CATSRDSWYGSSEQYF	TGTGCCACCAGCAGAGATTCATGGTATGGTAGCAGCGAGCAGTACTTC
TRBD1	TRBV4-2	TRBJ1-1	.	CASSQDRDRGGTEAFF	TGTGCCAGCAGCCAGGACCGGGACAGGGGAGGGACTGAAGCTTTCTTT
TRBD1	TRBV5-5	TRBJ1-2	once	CASSSTGGVASYGYTF	TGTGCCAGCAGCTCGACAGGGGGGGTTGCCTCTTATGGCTACACCTTC
.	TRBV4-3	TRBJ1-1	.	CASSPLLDTEAFF	TGCGCCAGCAGCCCCCTTTTGGACACTGAAGCTTTCTTT
.	TRBV5-1	TRBJ1-2	few	CASSLGGAGGYGYTF	TGCGCCAGCAGCTTAGGGGGGGCCGGGGGTTATGGCTACACCTTC
.	TRBV27	TRBJ1-2	.	CASSLSLLQGNYGYTF	TGTGCCAGCAGTTTATCGCTCCTCCAGGGAAACTATGGCTACACCTTC
TRBD2	TRBV7-8	TRBJ2-3	few	CASSARTSGSKDTQYF	TGTGCCAGCAGCGCCCGGACTAGCGGGAGCAAAGATACGCAGTATTTT
.	TRBV4-2	TRBJ2-7	.	CASSHTPGRGPSSYEQYF	TGTGCCAGCAGCCACACCCCCGGACGGGGGCCTTCTTCCTACGAGCAGTACTTC
.	TRBV5-5	TRBJ2-7	.	CASSFSFVDEQYF	TGTGCCAGCAGCTTCAGCTTTGTGGACGAGCAGTACTTC
.	TRBV28	TRBJ2-7	.	CGVLGTTTYEQYF	TGTGGCGTCCTTGGGACAACTACCTACGAGCAGTACTTC
TRBD2	TRBV11-2	TRBJ2-5	.	CASSQTSGKETQYF	TGTGCCAGCAGCCAGACTAGCGGAAAAGAGACCCAGTACTTC
TRBD2	TRBV5-1	TRBJ2-2	.	CASSPHRAGEFAGELFF	TGCGCCAGCAGCCCCCATAGAGCGGGAGAATTTGCCGGGGAGCTGTTTTTT
.	TRBV3-1/TRBV3-2	TRBJ1-3	.	CASSPEGGAGNTIYF	TGTGCCAGCAGCCCAGAGGGGGGAGCTGGAAACACCATATATTTT
.	TRBV5-1	TRBJ2-7	.	CASSLTQGSYEQYF	TGCGCCAGCAGCTTGACCCAGGGTTCCTACGAGCAGTACTTC
TRBD1	TRBV9	TRBJ1-2	.	CASSDTGAGYGYTF	TGTGCCAGCAGCGACACAGGGGCGGGCTATGGCTACACCTTC
.	TRBV6-2/TRBV6-3	TRBJ2-3	.	CASSYNFENTQYF	TGTGCCAGCAGTTATAATTTCGAAAATACGCAGTATTTT
TRBD1	TRBV7-9	TRBJ1-3	.	CATRGQGNTIYF	TGTGCCACCAGGGGGCAAGGAAACACCATATATTTT
.	TRBV7-2	TRBJ1-1	.	CASSSSWGTRMNTEAFF	TGTGCCAGCAGCTCCTCATGGGGGACCCGAATGAACACTGAAGCTTTCTTT
TRBD1	TRBV2	TRBJ1-1	.	CARRTGGHTEAFF	TGTGCCCGACGGACAGGGGGCCATACTGAAGCTTTCTTT
TRBD2	TRBV6-1	TRBJ2-1	.	CASSERAGGSYNEQFF	TGTGCCAGCAGTGAAAGGGCGGGGGGCTCCTACAATGAGCAGTTCTTC
TRBD1	TRBV6-2/TRBV6-3	TRBJ1-1	.	CASSYTSGGVGTEAFF	TGTGCCAGCAGTTATACATCAGGGGGCGTAGGCACTGAAGCTTTCTTT
TRBD1	TRBV28	TRBJ1-2	.	CASRLQGAYTF	TGTGCCAGCCGGTTACAGGGGGCCTACACCTTC
.	TRBV18	TRBJ2-1	.	CASSPSTWNPSYNEQFF	TGTGCCAGCTCACCGAGTACATGGAACCCTTCCTACAATGAGCAGTTCTTC
.	TRBV19	TRBJ2-2	.	CASNSRGNTGELFF	TGTGCCAGTAACTCGCGGGGGAACACCGGGGAGCTGTTTTTT
TRBD1	TRBV5-1	TRBJ2-1	.	CASSLEGQGGDEQFF	TGCGCCAGCAGCTTGGAGGGACAGGGCGGGGATGAGCAGTTCTTC
TRBD1	TRBV30	TRBJ1-2	.	CAWSSGGTGGGYTF	TGTGCCTGGAGTAGCGGCGGGACAGGGGGTGGCTACACCTTC
TRBD2	TRBV4-2	TRBJ2-4	.	CASSQKGVGGDKNIQYF	TGTGCCAGCAGCCAAAAGGGGGTCGGGGGGGATAAAAACATTCAGTACTTC
TRBD1	TRBV14	TRBJ1-1	once	CASSPDRGRWAFF	TGTGCCAGCAGCCCGGACAGGGGGCGCTGGGCTTTCTTT